This is a list of T cell receptor beta chains from one sample in a study of blood T cell repertoires in COVID-19. The table came from immunoSEQ multiplex PCR; TCRdb's copy has only in-frame clones and leaves some out. Of more than 95,000 clones listed, around four fifths are singletons. Sequencing was performed on peripheral blood. These receptors originate from a man aged 55-75 years with acute or convalescent COVID-19. The CDR3 runs from the conserved cysteine through the conserved F or W. The order of the fields is V gene, J gene, D gene, clone size, CDR3 protein, CDR3 DNA. D genes are given only for firm matches. Size values are once, few and many counts, or a class for expanded clones, and some rows have none.

TRBV5-6	TRBJ2-3	TRBD2	.	CASSLPGTSLTDTQYF	TGTGCCAGCAGCTTGCCCGGGACTAGCCTCACAGATACGCAGTATTTT
TRBV20-1	TRBJ2-5	.	.	CSASTRETQYF	TGCAGTGCTAGTACAAGAGAGACCCAGTACTTC
TRBV7-9	TRBJ1-3	.	.	CASSLAQRALPGNTIYF	TGTGCCAGCAGCTTAGCACAGCGGGCCCTCCCTGGAAACACCATATATTTT
TRBV28	TRBJ1-4	TRBD1	.	CASRSGQGEKLFF	TGTGCCAGCAGGTCGGGACAGGGTGAAAAACTGTTTTTT
TRBV18	TRBJ2-3	.	.	CASSPGELSTDTQYF	TGTGCCAGCTCACCCGGGGAACTTAGCACAGATACGCAGTATTTT
TRBV12-3/TRBV12-4	TRBJ1-2	.	.	CASSKGGYGYTF	TGTGCCAGCTCCAAAGGGGGCTATGGCTACACCTTC
TRBV21-1	TRBJ2-7	.	.	CAILQASYEQYF	TGTGCCATACTACAGGCGTCCTACGAGCAGTACTTC
TRBV28	TRBJ1-6	.	.	CASSFEGSPLHF	TGTGCCAGCAGTTTCGAGGGTTCACCCCTCCACTTT
TRBV6-5	TRBJ2-2	.	.	CASSFQLTEHGELFF	TGTGCCAGCAGCTTTCAATTAACAGAACACGGGGAGCTGTTTTTT
TRBV6-6	TRBJ2-7	TRBD2	.	CASSYWGGSGSYEQYF	TGTGCCAGCAGTTACTGGGGTGGTAGCGGGAGTTACGAGCAGTACTTC
TRBV27	TRBJ1-1	.	.	CASSLGGQGTEAFF	TGTGCCAGCAGTTTGGGGGGGCAGGGCACTGAAGCTTTCTTT
TRBV6-2/TRBV6-3	TRBJ1-1	TRBD1	.	CASSYETGGPNTEAFF	TGTGCCAGCAGTTACGAGACAGGGGGCCCGAACACTGAAGCTTTCTTT
TRBV7-2	TRBJ2-4	TRBD1	.	CASSWDRGVIQYF	TGTGCCAGCAGCTGGGACAGGGGGGTCATTCAGTACTTC
TRBV20-1	TRBJ2-1	TRBD1	.	CSAPQGNEQFF	TGCAGTGCACCACAGGGGAATGAGCAGTTCTTC
TRBV24-1	TRBJ2-3	TRBD2	.	CATSTSGTAYTQYF	TGTGCCACCAGTACTAGCGGGACTGCTTATACGCAGTATTTT
TRBV19	TRBJ1-6	.	.	CASSSGGFSPLHF	TGTGCCAGTAGCTCCGGGGGTTTTTCACCCCTCCACTTT
TRBV28	TRBJ2-5	.	.	CAAGGWGETQYF	TGTGCCGCAGGAGGCTGGGGAGAGACCCAGTACTTC
TRBV28	TRBJ1-1	.	.	CASIGGVNTEAFF	TGTGCCAGCATCGGGGGGGTGAACACTGAAGCTTTCTTT
TRBV5-4	TRBJ2-3	TRBD2	.	CASSEGLAGVNRDTQYF	TGTGCCAGCAGCGAGGGACTAGCGGGAGTTAATCGAGATACGCAGTATTTT
TRBV3-1/TRBV3-2	TRBJ2-3	TRBD2	once	CASSQELGTSGGTDTQYF	TGTGCCAGCAGCCAAGAGTTGGGGACTAGCGGAGGGACAGATACGCAGTATTTT
TRBV5-1	TRBJ1-6	TRBD1	.	CASSSGTGSARTSPLHF	TGCGCCAGCAGCTCAGGGACAGGGTCGGCGAGAACCTCACCCCTCCACTTT
TRBV7-8	TRBJ1-1	.	once	CASSPLDGGSGTEAFF	TGTGCCAGCAGCCCACTGGACGGGGGGTCGGGCACTGAAGCTTTCTTT
TRBV28	TRBJ1-1	TRBD1	.	CASSPPHRGTEAFF	TGTGCCAGCAGTCCCCCCCACAGGGGCACTGAAGCTTTCTTT
TRBV5-1	TRBJ2-1	TRBD1	.	CASSEGGDEQFF	TGCGCCAGCAGCGAAGGGGGCGATGAGCAGTTCTTC
TRBV5-5	TRBJ1-5	.	.	CASSLRTQDQPQHF	TGTGCCAGCAGCTTGCGGACACAGGATCAGCCCCAGCATTTT
TRBV5-4	TRBJ1-1	TRBD1	.	CASSLAGTANTEAFF	TGTGCCAGCAGCTTGGCTGGGACAGCGAACACTGAAGCTTTCTTT
TRBV11-2	TRBJ1-4	TRBD1	few	CASSLAGQGDEKLFF	TGTGCCAGCAGCTTAGCGGGACAGGGGGATGAAAAACTGTTTTTT
TRBV19	TRBJ1-2	TRBD1	few	CASSIAVVTDRAYGYTF	TGTGCCAGTAGTATAGCGGTTGTAACAGACAGGGCGTATGGCTACACCTTC
TRBV5-1	TRBJ2-3	.	.	CASSLAQRGTDTQYF	TGCGCCAGCAGCTTGGCGCAAAGGGGTACAGATACGCAGTATTTT
TRBV27	TRBJ2-5	.	.	CASRGQGETQYF	TGTGCCAGCAGAGGCCAGGGAGAGACCCAGTACTTC
TRBV27	TRBJ1-6	.	.	CASSFPGEAPLHF	TGTGCCAGCAGTTTCCCAGGGGAAGCACCCCTCCACTTT
TRBV3-1/TRBV3-2	TRBJ2-3	.	.	CASSHREAGDTQYF	TGTGCCAGCAGCCACAGGGAAGCGGGAGATACGCAGTATTTT
TRBV6-2/TRBV6-3	TRBJ1-1	TRBD1	.	CASSYHRGSTEAFF	TGTGCCAGCAGTTACCACAGGGGTAGCACTGAAGCTTTCTTT
TRBV2	TRBJ2-1	TRBD2	.	CASSWTSLYYNEQFF	TGTGCCAGCAGTTGGACTAGCTTATACTACAATGAGCAGTTCTTC
TRBV6-1	TRBJ2-1	.	few	CASSEEGHPNNEQFF	TGTGCCAGCAGTGAAGAGGGACACCCGAACAATGAGCAGTTCTTC
TRBV12-5	TRBJ2-2	.	.	CASGLQGTGELFF	TGTGCTAGTGGTTTGCAGGGGACCGGGGAGCTGTTTTTT
TRBV5-4	TRBJ2-1	.	large	CASSLELINEQFF	TGTGCCAGCAGCTTGGAACTTATCAATGAGCAGTTCTTC
TRBV7-9	TRBJ2-1	TRBD2	.	CASSLVLAGNEQFF	TGTGCCAGCAGCTTAGTACTAGCGGGCAATGAGCAGTTCTTC
TRBV7-8	TRBJ2-6	.	.	CASSLAYNGANVLTF	TGTGCCAGCAGCTTAGCGTATAATGGGGCCAACGTCCTGACTTTC
TRBV19	TRBJ1-1	TRBD1	.	CASRQSNRGNTEAFF	TGTGCCAGTAGGCAATCAAACAGGGGGAACACTGAAGCTTTCTTT
TRBV5-1	TRBJ2-1	.	few	CASSQYNEQFF	TGCGCCAGCAGCCAGTACAATGAGCAGTTCTTC
TRBV5-1	TRBJ2-5	TRBD1	.	CASSPGTGGGSETQYF	TGCGCCAGCAGCCCTGGGACAGGGGGAGGGTCAGAGACCCAGTACTTC
TRBV24-1	TRBJ1-4	.	.	CATSDYRDKNEKLFF	TGTGCCACCAGTGACTACAGGGACAAAAATGAAAAACTGTTTTTT
TRBV27	TRBJ1-2	.	.	CASSLQGNYGYTF	TGTGCCAGCAGCCTACAGGGAAACTATGGCTACACCTTC
TRBV11-2	TRBJ2-1	TRBD2	.	CASSLIAGAYNEQFF	TGTGCCAGCAGCTTAATAGCGGGAGCTTACAATGAGCAGTTCTTC
TRBV29-1	TRBJ1-1	TRBD1	.	CSGGQGIDTEAFF	TGCAGCGGTGGACAGGGAATAGACACTGAAGCTTTCTTT
TRBV6-2/TRBV6-3	TRBJ1-1	.	.	CASSFDQWNTEAFF	TGTGCCAGCAGTTTCGATCAGTGGAACACTGAAGCTTTCTTT
TRBV6-5	TRBJ1-1	TRBD1	.	CASRTGGVNTEAFF	TGTGCCAGCAGGACAGGGGGCGTGAACACTGAAGCTTTCTTT
TRBV19	TRBJ1-1	.	.	CASISGRARNTEAFF	TGTGCCAGTATTTCAGGGAGGGCGAGGAACACTGAAGCTTTCTTT
TRBV5-1	TRBJ2-7	TRBD2	.	CASSHQRDRSYEQYF	TGCGCCAGCAGCCACCAGCGGGACCGCTCCTACGAGCAGTACTTC
TRBV13	TRBJ2-7	TRBD2	.	CASSLTSGIYEQYF	TGTGCCAGCAGCTTAACTAGCGGGATCTACGAGCAGTACTTC
TRBV27	TRBJ1-2	TRBD1	.	CASGRHRGRIYGYTF	TGTGCCAGCGGGCGTCACAGGGGGCGTATCTATGGCTACACCTTC
TRBV14	TRBJ1-1	TRBD1	.	CASRPTQGAYTEAFF	TGTGCCAGCAGACCCACCCAGGGGGCCTACACTGAAGCTTTCTTT